These 13 T cell receptor beta chains came from one sample sequenced in a study of T cell responses to AZD1222 COVID-19 vaccine. Some clones are missing from TCRdb's copy, which holds only in-frame ones; the method was immunoSEQ multiplex PCR. Altogether about 19,000 clones are present, 81% being singletons, with the ten largest covering around 23%. Sequenced material: peripheral blood, taken 28 days after the second AZD1222 dose. These receptors originate from an adult who received the AZD1222 COVID-19 vaccine.

The genes are TRBV4-3 and TRBJ2-5; the match to TRBD2 covers 9 bases. Germline V gives CDR1 LGHNA, CDR2 YSLEER. The CDR3 is 17 residues long. V lost 4 bases to trimming and J lost 0 bases; unmatched junction nucleotides: 9. CDR3 DNA sequence: TGCGCCAGCAGCCCCTGGGGTAGCGGGGGCCACCAAGAGACCCAGTACTTC. It is translated as CASSPWGSGGHQETQYF.

The V call is TRBV18, the J call TRBJ1-3; 7 bases match TRBD1. Trimming cost V 4 bases and J 3 bases; bases outside gene matches: 6. Looked up from germline, CDR1 is KGHSH and CDR2 is LQKENI. The CDR3 extends over 15 amino acids. The CDR3 reads CASSLTGKIGNTIYF. Written as DNA, the CDR3 is TGTGCCAGCTCACTGACAGGGAAAATTGGAAACACCATATATTTT.

The gene calls are TRBV15 and TRBJ1-3, with a tentative D call TRBD1 (5 bases). Trimming removed 6 bases at V and 0 bases at J, with 12 bases between. This CDR3 has 15 amino acids. Per the germline V gene, CDR1 is LNHNV and CDR2 is YYDKDF (reference sequence). In DNA, the CDR3 is TGTGCCACCAGTGACTTGGGGGGCTCTGGAAACACCATATATTTT. It yields the protein CATSDLGGSGNTIYF.

V is TRBV5-1 and J is TRBJ2-7; TRBD1 matches at 10 bases. J gave up 6 bases and V 3 bases, and 9 bases lay outside the gene matches. The CDR3 sequence is 15 residues long. CDR1 and CDR2 (germline): SGHRS, YFSETQ. CDR3 sequence: CASSSGQGITIEQYF. The CDR3 DNA follows: TGCGCCAGCAGCTCGGGACAGGGGATTACTATCGAGCAGTACTTC. Supplemented by reference TRBV5-1 and TRBJ2-7, the full variable domain reads KAGVTQTPRYLIKTRGQQVTLSCSPISGHRSVSWYQQTPGQGLQFLFEYFSETQRNKGNFPGRFSGRQFSNSRSEMNVSTLELGDSALYLCASSSGQGITIEQYFGPGTRLTVT.

This clone was counted between two and nine times. CDR3 nucleotides: TGTGCCAGCTCACCACCTAGGGCACTAGCGGGACGCGGGGAGCTGTTTTTT. This encodes CASSPPRALAGRGELFF. This chain links TRBV18 with TRBJ2-2; 10 bases align to TRBD2. V trimming: 0 bases; J trimming: 7 bases; junction bases outside the gene matches: 8. Germline CDR1 is KGHSH and CDR2 is LQKENI. The CDR3 sequence is 17 residues long.

This chain links TRBV5-1 with TRBJ2-3, with 10 bases fitting TRBD1. CDR3 length: 14 amino acids. With V trimmed by 4 bases and J by 11 bases, 10 bases remained unmatched. Germline V gene data show CDR1 as SGHRS and CDR2 as YFSETQ. CDR3 protein: CASSPGTGARVQYF. DNA for the CDR3: TGCGCCAGCAGCCCCGGGACAGGGGCCCGGGTGCAGTATTTT.

The chain combines TRBV6-5 with TRBJ2-2, with TRBD1 as a possible D gene (6 bases). This CDR3 has 16 residues. Germline loops: CDR1 MNHEY, CDR2 SVGAGI. V was trimmed by 4 bases and J by 0 bases, leaving 12 bases between them. This CDR3 is CASSSTGSSNTGELFF. The CDR3, as DNA: TGTGCCAGCAGTTCAACAGGGAGCTCGAACACCGGGGAGCTGTTTTTT.

The V gene is TRBV12-3 or TRBV12-4, the J gene TRBJ2-7; no reliable D call. Trimming stripped 3 bases from V and 6 bases from J, with 9 bases between. The CDR3 loop spans 12 amino acids. The chain's CDR3 is CASSLVSAEQYF. The CDR3 DNA follows: TGTGCCAGCAGTTTGGTTTCCGCCGAGCAGTACTTC.

The V call is TRBV5-1, the J call TRBJ2-1; 7 positions agree with TRBD1. CDR1 and CDR2 (germline): SGHRS, YFSETQ. V shed 4 bases, J shed 0 bases, and the junction held 4 bases outside the gene matches. This CDR3 spans 15 amino acids. CDR3 amino acids: CASSLDRSSYNEQFF. The CDR3 coding sequence is TGCGCCAGCAGCCTGGACAGGAGCTCCTACAATGAGCAGTTCTTC.

V gene TRBV2 combines with J gene TRBJ2-2, with TRBD1 matching over 8 bases. The CDR3 consists of 17 residues. Germline V gene data show CDR1 as SNHLY and CDR2 as FYNNEI. V dropped 6 bases and J dropped 6; count of bases not matched to a gene: 15. CDR3 nucleotides: TGTGCCAGCAGACTAACCCGAGACAGGGGCTCGGCCGGGGAGCTGTTTTTT. It codes for CASRLTRDRGSAGELFF.

V is TRBV10-3 and J is TRBJ1-4; D is undetermined. Germline values: CDR1 ENHRY, CDR2 SYGVKD. This CDR3 is 16 amino acids long. The V end was cut by 3 bases, the J end by 3 bases, with 14 bases between. CDR3 amino acids: CAISEMGPAANEKLFF. The CDR3 nucleotides read TGTGCCATCAGTGAAATGGGCCCGGCCGCTAATGAAAAACTGTTTTTT.

The V gene is TRBV10-1, the J gene TRBJ1-1; the D is unclear. The CDR3 consists of 12 residues. V dropped 6 bases and J dropped 5 bases, with 10 bases sitting between them. In germline, CDR1 is WNHNN, CDR2 SYGVQD (reference sequence). The CDR3 DNA reads as TGCGCCAGCAGCTCAGTGATTACTGAAGCTTTCTTT. Protein product: CASSSVITEAFF.

The chain carries TRBV30 and TRBJ2-3; 8 bases align to TRBD1. The CDR3 contains 14 residues. Germline loops: CDR1 GTSNPN, CDR2 SVGIG (reference sequence). V lost 5 bases, J lost 3 bases, and 7 bases stayed unmatched. DNA of the CDR3: TGTGCCTGGGTGCCCCAGGGGGCTACAGATACGCAGTATTTT. Its protein is CAWVPQGATDTQYF. The variable domain in full, completed from reference TRBV30 and TRBJ2-3, reads SQTIHQWPATLVQPVGSPLSLECTVEGTSNPNLYWYRQAAGRGLQLLFYSVGIGQISSEVPQNLSASRPQDRQFILSSKKLLLSDSGFYLCAWVPQGATDTQYFGPGTRLTVL.